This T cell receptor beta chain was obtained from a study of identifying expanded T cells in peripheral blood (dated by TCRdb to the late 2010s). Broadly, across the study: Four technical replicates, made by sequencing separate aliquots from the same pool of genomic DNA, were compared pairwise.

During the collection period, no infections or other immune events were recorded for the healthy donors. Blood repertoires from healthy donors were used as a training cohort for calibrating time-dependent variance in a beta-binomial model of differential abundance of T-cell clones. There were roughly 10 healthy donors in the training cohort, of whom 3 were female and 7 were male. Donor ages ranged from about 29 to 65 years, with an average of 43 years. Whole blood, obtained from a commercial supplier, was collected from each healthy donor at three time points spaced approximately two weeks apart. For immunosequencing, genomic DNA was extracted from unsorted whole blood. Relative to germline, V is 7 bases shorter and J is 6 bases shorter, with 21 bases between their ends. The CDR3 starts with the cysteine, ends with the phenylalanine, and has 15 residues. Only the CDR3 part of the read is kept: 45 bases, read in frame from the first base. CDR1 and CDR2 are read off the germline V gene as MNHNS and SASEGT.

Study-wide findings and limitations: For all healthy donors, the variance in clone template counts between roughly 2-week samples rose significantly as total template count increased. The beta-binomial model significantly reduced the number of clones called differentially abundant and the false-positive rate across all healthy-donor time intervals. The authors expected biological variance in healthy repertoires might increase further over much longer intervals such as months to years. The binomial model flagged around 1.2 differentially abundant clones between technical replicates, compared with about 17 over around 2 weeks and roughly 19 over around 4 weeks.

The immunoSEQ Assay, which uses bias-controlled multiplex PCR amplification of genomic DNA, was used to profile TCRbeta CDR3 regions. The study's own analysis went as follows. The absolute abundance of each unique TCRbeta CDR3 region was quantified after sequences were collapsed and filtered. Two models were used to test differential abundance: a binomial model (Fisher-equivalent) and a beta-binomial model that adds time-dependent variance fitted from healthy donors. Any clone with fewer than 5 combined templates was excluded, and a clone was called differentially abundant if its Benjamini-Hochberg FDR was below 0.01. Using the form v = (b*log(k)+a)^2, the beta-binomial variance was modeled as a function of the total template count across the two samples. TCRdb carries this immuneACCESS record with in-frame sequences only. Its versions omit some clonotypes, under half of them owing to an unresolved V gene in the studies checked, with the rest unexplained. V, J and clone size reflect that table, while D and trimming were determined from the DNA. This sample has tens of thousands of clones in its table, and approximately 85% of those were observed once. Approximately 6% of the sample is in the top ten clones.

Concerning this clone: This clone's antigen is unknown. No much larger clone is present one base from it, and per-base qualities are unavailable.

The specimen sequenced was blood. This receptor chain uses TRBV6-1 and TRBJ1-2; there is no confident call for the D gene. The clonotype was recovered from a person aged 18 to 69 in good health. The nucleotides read TGTGCCAGCACTCTCCCAGTCGGGGTTGGTGATGGCTACACCTTC. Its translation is CASTLPVGVGDGYTF.